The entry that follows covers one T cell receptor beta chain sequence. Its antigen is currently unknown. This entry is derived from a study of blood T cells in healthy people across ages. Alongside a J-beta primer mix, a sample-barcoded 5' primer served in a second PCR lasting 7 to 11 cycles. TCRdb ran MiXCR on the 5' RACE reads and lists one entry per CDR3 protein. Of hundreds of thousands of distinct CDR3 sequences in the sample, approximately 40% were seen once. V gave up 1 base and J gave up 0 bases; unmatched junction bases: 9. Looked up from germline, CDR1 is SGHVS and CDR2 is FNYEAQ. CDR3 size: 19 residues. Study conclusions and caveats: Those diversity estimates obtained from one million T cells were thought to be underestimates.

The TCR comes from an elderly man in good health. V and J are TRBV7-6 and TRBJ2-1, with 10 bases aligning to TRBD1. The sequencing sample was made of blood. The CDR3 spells CASSLGKVGQGGSYNEQFF. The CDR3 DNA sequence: TGTGCCAGCAGCTTAGGAAAAGTCGGACAGGGGGGCTCCTACAATGAGCAGTTCTTC.